The text below deals with one TCR beta chain. Antigen specificity is unknown. The source of the sample is a study of monozygotic twins with inflammatory bowel disease. Findings of the study overall: Compared with healthy twins, IBD patients shared fewer clonotypes with others, especially with disease activity. The analysis did not separate different T cell subtypes.

Per germline, CDR1 SGHAT and CDR2 FQDESV (reference sequence). This CDR3 is 15 amino acids long. Each TCR library used about 3,600 ng of total RNA. Addition of UMIs with a 6-nucleotide sample barcode was achieved by template switching. Following a re-call of the 5' RACE reads, TCRdb has one entry per CDR3 protein and lacks DNA. This specimen shows 400,000 or so distinct CDR3 sequences; the ten leading clones hold roughly 2.2%. The sequence was collected from a human donor with ulcerative colitis or Crohn's disease, or a healthy co-twin of an affected twin (not recorded which). The sequencing input was blood. The rearrangement joins TRBV11-1 to TRBJ2-2; with no DNA, the TCRdb D assignment of TRBD2 cannot be verified. CDR3: CASSRSSGNTGELFF.